The clone carrying this T cell receptor beta chain was counted a single time. Authors' analysis steps: Reference gene primer amplification in the assay estimated nucleated cell counts. Data came from immunoSEQ multiplex PCR; TCRdb stores just in-frame clones and leaves some out. V and J calls plus clone size are reproduced from that table; the DNA served to infer D and trimming. This sample has tens of thousands of clones, with 82% found just once. This record belongs to a study of blood T cell repertoires in COVID-19. Study-wide background: PBMCs, B-cell-depleted T cells, or T cells provided the cDNA or gDNA that made up the material.

The CDR3 has 14 amino acids. The J segment lost 5 bases and the V segment lost 1 base, leaving 2 bases of the junction unmatched. Germline V gene data show CDR1 as SGHAT and CDR2 as FQNNGV. The sequence was obtained from a human donor in a cohort sampled during active COVID-19. Material: peripheral blood. This chain uses TRBV11-2 with TRBJ2-5, with TRBD1 matching 9 bases. CDR3 protein: CASSLGDRAETQYF. The DNA for the CDR3 is TGTGCCAGCAGCTTAGGGGACAGGGCGGAGACCCAGTACTTC.